The text below deals with one TCR beta chain. This sample was taken from a study of blood T cell repertoires in COVID-19. Whole-study context: The samples span acute and convalescent COVID-19 from the United States, Italy and Spain. From T cells, B-cell-depleted T cells, or PBMCs came the material, which was cDNA or gDNA.

Study processing details: Amplification of reference gene primers was used by the study to estimate nucleated cell counts. The assay was immunoSEQ multiplex PCR, and TCRdb's table has in-frame clones only and misses some. Clone size and V and J calls were adopted from that table, with D and trimming inferred from the DNA. The repertoire holds over 250,000 clones, with roughly 88% as singletons. The material sequenced was peripheral blood. The sequence was collected from a young woman with acute or convalescent COVID-19.

Here the CDR3 DNA reads TGTGCCAGCAGCGATTCAGATCGGGGTAACAATCAGCCCCAGCATTTT. It specifies CASSDSDRGNNQPQHF. V gene TRBV7-9 combines with J gene TRBJ1-5; D is undetermined. The length of the CDR3 is 16 residues. Trimming pared 5 bases from V and 3 bases from J, leaving 17 bases between. CDR1 is SEHNR, CDR2 FQNEAQ, per germline (reference sequence). The full variable domain, its missing parts supplied by reference TRBV7-9 and TRBJ1-5, is DTGVSQNPRHKITKRGQNVTFRCDPISEHNRLYWYRQTLGQGPEFLTYFQNEAQLEKSRLLSDRFSAERPKGSFSTLEIQRTEQGDSAMYLCASSDSDRGNNQPQHFGDGTRLSIL.